A selection of T cell receptor beta chains follows, all from one sample in a study of OX40 agonist ivuxolimab in advanced cancers. TCRdb's copy holds only in-frame clones and misses some; the assay was immunoSEQ multiplex PCR. The sample has some 76,000 clones, 93% seen once. Source: CD4+ or CD8+ T cells sorted from blood, taken in a trial of the OX40 agonist ivuxolimab. These receptors were obtained from an adult with an advanced solid tumor such as melanoma, head and neck, liver or kidney cancer. Both conserved end residues are part of each CDR3. D genes are given only for firm matches. Clone size is stated in some rows and not others, as once, few, many or a class when expanded.

cdr3_aa: CASSTTGGGTEAFF
cdr3_nt: TGTGCCAGCAGTACAACAGGGGGAGGTACTGAAGCTTTCTTT
clone_size: NA
j_call: TRBJ1-1
d_call: TRBD1
v_call: TRBV27

cdr3_aa: CASSGGVGYGYTF
cdr3_nt: TGTGCCAGCAGTGGGGGGGTCGGCTATGGCTACACCTTC
clone_size: NA
j_call: TRBJ1-2
d_call: NA
v_call: TRBV2

cdr3_aa: CASGLGYRSGNTIYF
cdr3_nt: TGTGCCAGTGGTTTGGGGTACCGCTCTGGAAACACCATATATTTT
clone_size: NA
j_call: TRBJ1-3
d_call: NA
v_call: TRBV19

cdr3_aa: CSVRTSGGPEYEQYF
cdr3_nt: TGCAGCGTCCGGACTAGCGGGGGACCAGAGTACGAGCAGTACTTC
clone_size: NA
j_call: TRBJ2-7
d_call: TRBD2
v_call: TRBV29-1

cdr3_aa: CASSPQASSGQPQHF
cdr3_nt: TGCGCCAGCAGCCCCCAGGCCAGTTCGGGTCAGCCCCAGCATTTT
clone_size: NA
j_call: TRBJ1-5
d_call: NA
v_call: TRBV4-1

cdr3_aa: CASSLTSGGNEQFF
cdr3_nt: TGTGCCAGCAGCTTAACTAGCGGAGGCAATGAGCAGTTCTTC
clone_size: NA
j_call: TRBJ2-1
d_call: TRBD2
v_call: TRBV7-2

cdr3_aa: CASSLSLNTEAFF
cdr3_nt: TGTGCCAGCAGTTTATCGTTGAACACTGAAGCTTTCTTT
clone_size: few
j_call: TRBJ1-1
d_call: NA
v_call: TRBV27

cdr3_aa: CASKSRDREWGEQFF
cdr3_nt: TGTGCCAGCAAAAGCCGGGACAGGGAATGGGGTGAGCAGTTCTTC
clone_size: NA
j_call: TRBJ2-1
d_call: TRBD1
v_call: TRBV27

cdr3_aa: CASSPFSGTETYQPQHF
cdr3_nt: TGTGCCAGCTCACCTTTTTCCGGGACGGAAACATATCAGCCCCAGCATTTT
clone_size: NA
j_call: TRBJ1-5
d_call: NA
v_call: TRBV18

cdr3_aa: CASSVGVAGEQFF
cdr3_nt: TGTGCCAGCAGCGTAGGGGTAGCGGGTGAGCAGTTCTTC
clone_size: NA
j_call: TRBJ2-1
d_call: TRBD2
v_call: TRBV9

cdr3_aa: CASSGPGQGYTEAFF
cdr3_nt: TGTGCCAGCAGCGGGCCGGGACAGGGGTACACTGAAGCTTTCTTT
clone_size: NA
j_call: TRBJ1-1
d_call: TRBD1
v_call: TRBV9

cdr3_aa: CASSTNRGNYGYTF
cdr3_nt: TGTGCCAGCAGCACTAACAGGGGCAACTATGGCTACACCTTC
clone_size: few
j_call: TRBJ1-2
d_call: TRBD1
v_call: TRBV7-2

cdr3_aa: CASSLRGAGEKLFF
cdr3_nt: TGTGCCAGCAGTTTAAGGGGAGCGGGGGAAAAACTGTTTTTT
clone_size: NA
j_call: TRBJ1-4
d_call: NA
v_call: TRBV27

cdr3_aa: CAWDDRGGHNEQFF
cdr3_nt: TGTGCCTGGGACGACAGGGGGGGGCACAATGAGCAGTTCTTC
clone_size: once
j_call: TRBJ2-1
d_call: TRBD1
v_call: TRBV30

cdr3_aa: CASSPTRHSNYGYTF
cdr3_nt: TGTGCCAGCAGTCCCACCCGACATTCTAACTATGGCTACACCTTC
clone_size: NA
j_call: TRBJ1-2
d_call: NA
v_call: TRBV6-5

cdr3_aa: CASSDGGQLPLRYGYTF
cdr3_nt: TGTGCCAGCAGTGACGGGGGACAGCTCCCTTTGCGCTATGGCTACACCTTC
clone_size: NA
j_call: TRBJ1-2
d_call: TRBD1
v_call: TRBV2

cdr3_aa: CASSQVLQQGARNYGYTF
cdr3_nt: TGCGCCAGCAGCCAAGTACTTCAACAGGGGGCACGTAACTATGGCTACACCTTC
clone_size: NA
j_call: TRBJ1-2
d_call: TRBD1
v_call: TRBV4-1

cdr3_aa: CASSRSPAYEQYF
cdr3_nt: TGTGCCAGCAGCAGATCACCAGCCTACGAGCAGTACTTC
clone_size: NA
j_call: TRBJ2-7
d_call: NA
v_call: TRBV7-9

cdr3_aa: CASSLIGGDTQYF
cdr3_nt: TGTGCCAGCAGCTTAATTGGGGGGGATACGCAGTATTTT
clone_size: NA
j_call: TRBJ2-3
d_call: NA
v_call: TRBV7-3

cdr3_aa: CASGLQSGTDLNRVWWGYTF
cdr3_nt: TGTGCTAGTGGTTTGCAATCCGGGACAGACCTCAACAGGGTTTGGTGGGGCTACACCTTC
clone_size: NA
j_call: TRBJ1-2
d_call: TRBD1
v_call: TRBV12-5

cdr3_aa: CASSSLPGQGRLGNEQFF
cdr3_nt: TGTGCCAGCAGTTCCCTCCCGGGACAGGGGCGATTAGGCAATGAGCAGTTCTTC
clone_size: NA
j_call: TRBJ2-1
d_call: TRBD1
v_call: TRBV27

cdr3_aa: CASSQVSGEGYEQYF
cdr3_nt: TGCGCCAGCAGCCAAGTATCAGGGGAAGGCTACGAGCAGTACTTC
clone_size: NA
j_call: TRBJ2-7
d_call: NA
v_call: TRBV4-3

cdr3_aa: CASSLVGSDGSLPYEQYF
cdr3_nt: TGTGCCAGCAGCTTAGTAGGGTCGGACGGGAGTTTACCATACGAGCAGTACTTC
clone_size: NA
j_call: TRBJ2-7
d_call: NA
v_call: TRBV7-9

cdr3_aa: CASSEEARNGNIQYF
cdr3_nt: TGTGCCAGCAGTGAAGAGGCCAGGAATGGAAACATTCAGTACTTC
clone_size: NA
j_call: TRBJ2-4
d_call: NA
v_call: TRBV6-1